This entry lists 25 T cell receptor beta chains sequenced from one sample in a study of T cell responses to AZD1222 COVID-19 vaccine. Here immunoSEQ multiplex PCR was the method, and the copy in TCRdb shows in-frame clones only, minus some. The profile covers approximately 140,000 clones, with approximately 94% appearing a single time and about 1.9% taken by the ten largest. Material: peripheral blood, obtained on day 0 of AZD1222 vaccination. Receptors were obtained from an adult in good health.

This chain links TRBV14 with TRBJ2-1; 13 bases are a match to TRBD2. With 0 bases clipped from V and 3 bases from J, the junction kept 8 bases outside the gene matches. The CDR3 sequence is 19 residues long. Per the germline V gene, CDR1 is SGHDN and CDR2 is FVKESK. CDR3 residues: CASSQDTGTSGTFYNEQFF. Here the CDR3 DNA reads TGTGCCAGCAGCCAAGATACAGGGACTAGCGGGACGTTCTACAATGAGCAGTTCTTC.

DNA of the CDR3: TGTGCCAGCAGCAAAGGGGCGTCCGAAGCTTTCTTT. Translation: CASSKGASEAFF. V usage is TRBV7-9 and J usage is TRBJ1-1, with D possibly matching TRBD1 (5 bases). The CDR3 loop spans 12 amino acids. Germline assignment: CDR1 SEHNR and CDR2 FQNEAQ (reference sequence). V lost 5 bases, J lost 8 bases, and 12 bases lay in between.

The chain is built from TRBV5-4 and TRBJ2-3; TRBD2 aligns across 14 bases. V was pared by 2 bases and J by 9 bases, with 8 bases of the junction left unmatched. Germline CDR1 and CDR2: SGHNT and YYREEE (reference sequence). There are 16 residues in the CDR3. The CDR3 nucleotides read TGTGCCAGCAGCTTTTGGACTAGCGGGGGGTCAGCCACGCAGTATTTT. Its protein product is CASSFWTSGGSATQYF.

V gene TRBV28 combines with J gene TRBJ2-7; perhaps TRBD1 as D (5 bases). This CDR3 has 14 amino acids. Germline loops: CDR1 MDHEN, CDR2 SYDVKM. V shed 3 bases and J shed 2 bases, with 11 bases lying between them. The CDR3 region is CASSFTGLTYEQYF. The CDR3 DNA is TGTGCCAGCAGTTTCACAGGCCTTACCTACGAGCAGTACTTC. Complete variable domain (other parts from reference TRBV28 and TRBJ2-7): DVKVTQSSRYLVKRTGEKVFLECVQDMDHENMFWYRQDPGLGLRLIYFSYDVKMKEKGDIPEGYSVSREKKERFSLILESASTNQTSMYLCASSFTGLTYEQYFGPGTRLTVT.

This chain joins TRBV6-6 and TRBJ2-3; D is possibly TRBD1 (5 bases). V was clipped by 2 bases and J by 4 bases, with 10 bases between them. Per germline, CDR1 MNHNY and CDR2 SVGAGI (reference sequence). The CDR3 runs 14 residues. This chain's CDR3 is CASSYGWGADTQYF. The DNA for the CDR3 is TGTGCCAGCAGTTACGGCTGGGGCGCAGATACGCAGTATTTT.

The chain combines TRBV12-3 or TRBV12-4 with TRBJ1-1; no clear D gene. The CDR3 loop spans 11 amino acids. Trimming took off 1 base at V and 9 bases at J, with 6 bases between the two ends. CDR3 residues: CASSLGPQAFF. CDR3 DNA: TGTGCCAGCAGTTTAGGGCCGCAAGCTTTCTTT.

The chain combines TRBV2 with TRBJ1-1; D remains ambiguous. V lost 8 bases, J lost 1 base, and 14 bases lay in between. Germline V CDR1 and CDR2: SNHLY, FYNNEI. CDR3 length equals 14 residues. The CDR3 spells CASLWAAENTEAFF. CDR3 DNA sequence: TGTGCCAGCCTTTGGGCCGCCGAGAACACTGAAGCTTTCTTT.

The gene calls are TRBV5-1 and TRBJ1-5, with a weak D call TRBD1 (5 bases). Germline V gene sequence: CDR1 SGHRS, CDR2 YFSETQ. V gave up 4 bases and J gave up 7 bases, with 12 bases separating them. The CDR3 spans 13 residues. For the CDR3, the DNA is TGCGCCAGCAGCCCAGATGGGGGGCAGCCCCAGCATTTT. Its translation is CASSPDGGQPQHF.

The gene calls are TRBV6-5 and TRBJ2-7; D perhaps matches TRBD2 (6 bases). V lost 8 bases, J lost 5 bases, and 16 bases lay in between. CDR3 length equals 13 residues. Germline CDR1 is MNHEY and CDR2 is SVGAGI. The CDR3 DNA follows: TGTGCCAGCGGGCACATCCCGGGGGACGAGCAGTACTTC. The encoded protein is CASGHIPGDEQYF.

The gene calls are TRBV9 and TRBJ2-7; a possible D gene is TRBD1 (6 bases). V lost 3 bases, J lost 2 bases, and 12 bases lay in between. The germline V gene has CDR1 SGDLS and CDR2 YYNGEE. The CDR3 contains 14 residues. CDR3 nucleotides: TGTGCCAGCAGCGCCCAGACAGGAACCTACGAGCAGTACTTC. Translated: CASSAQTGTYEQYF.

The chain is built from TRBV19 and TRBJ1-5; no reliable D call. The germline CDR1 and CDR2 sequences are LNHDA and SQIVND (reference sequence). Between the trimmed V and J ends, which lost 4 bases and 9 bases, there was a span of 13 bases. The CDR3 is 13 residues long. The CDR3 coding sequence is TGTGCCAGTAGTAGAGGGCAGGCGCGGCCCCAGCATTTT. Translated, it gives CASSRGQARPQHF.

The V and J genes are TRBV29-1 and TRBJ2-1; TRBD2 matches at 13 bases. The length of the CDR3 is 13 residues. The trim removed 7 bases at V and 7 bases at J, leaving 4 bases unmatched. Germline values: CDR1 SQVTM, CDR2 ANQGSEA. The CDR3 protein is CSAGTSGTNEQFF. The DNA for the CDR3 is TGCAGCGCTGGGACTAGCGGGACAAATGAGCAGTTCTTC.

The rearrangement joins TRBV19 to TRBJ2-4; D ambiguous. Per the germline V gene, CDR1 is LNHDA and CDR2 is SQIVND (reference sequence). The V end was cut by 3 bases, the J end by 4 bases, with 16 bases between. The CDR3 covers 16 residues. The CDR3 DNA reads TGTGCCAGTAGTATCTCCACCACATCGACGAAAAACATTCAGTACTTC. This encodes CASSISTTSTKNIQYF.

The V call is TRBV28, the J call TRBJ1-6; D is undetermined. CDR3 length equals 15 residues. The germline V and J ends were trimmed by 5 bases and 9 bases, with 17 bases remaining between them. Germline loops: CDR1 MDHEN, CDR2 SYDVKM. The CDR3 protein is CASSPQVAVGSPLHF. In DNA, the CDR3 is TGTGCCAGCAGTCCCCAGGTGGCCGTGGGTTCACCCCTCCACTTT.

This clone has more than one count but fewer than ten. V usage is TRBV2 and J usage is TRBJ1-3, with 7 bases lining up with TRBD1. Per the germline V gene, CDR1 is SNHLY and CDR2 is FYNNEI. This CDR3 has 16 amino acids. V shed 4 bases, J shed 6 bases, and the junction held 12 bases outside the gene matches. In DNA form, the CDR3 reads TGTGCCAGCAGTGCTAGGCCCGGGCAGGGGGTAAACACCATATATTTT. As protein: CASSARPGQGVNTIYF.

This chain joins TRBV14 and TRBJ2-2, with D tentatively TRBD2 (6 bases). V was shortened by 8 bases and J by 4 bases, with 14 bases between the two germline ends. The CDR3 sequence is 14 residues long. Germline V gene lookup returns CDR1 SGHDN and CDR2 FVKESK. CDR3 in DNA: TGTGCCAGCGGAGGGCAGGGCGGCACCGGGGAGCTGTTTTTT. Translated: CASGGQGGTGELFF. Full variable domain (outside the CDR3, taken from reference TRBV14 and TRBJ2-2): EAGVTQFPSHSVIEKGQTVTLRCDPISGHDNLYWYRRVMGKEIKFLLHFVKESKQDESGMPNNRFLAERTGGTYSTLKVQPAELEDSGVYFCASGGQGGTGELFFGEGSRLTVL.

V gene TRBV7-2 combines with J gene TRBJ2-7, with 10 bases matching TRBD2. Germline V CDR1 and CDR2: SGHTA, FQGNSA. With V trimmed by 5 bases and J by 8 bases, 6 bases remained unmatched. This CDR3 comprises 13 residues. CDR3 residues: CASSAKLAGKQYF. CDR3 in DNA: TGTGCCAGCAGCGCAAAACTAGCGGGGAAGCAGTACTTC.

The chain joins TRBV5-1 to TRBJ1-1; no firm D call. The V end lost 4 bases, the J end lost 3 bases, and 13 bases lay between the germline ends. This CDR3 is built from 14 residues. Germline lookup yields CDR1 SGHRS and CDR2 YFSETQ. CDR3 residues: CASSLDPLDTEAFF. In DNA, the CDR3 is TGCGCCAGCAGCCTTGATCCTCTGGACACTGAAGCTTTCTTT.

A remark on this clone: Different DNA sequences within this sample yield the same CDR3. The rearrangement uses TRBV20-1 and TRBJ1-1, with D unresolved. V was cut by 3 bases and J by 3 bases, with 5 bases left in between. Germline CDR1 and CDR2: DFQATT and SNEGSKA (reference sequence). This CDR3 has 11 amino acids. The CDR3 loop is CSASPYTEAFF. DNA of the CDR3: TGCAGTGCTAGTCCTTACACTGAAGCTTTCTTT.

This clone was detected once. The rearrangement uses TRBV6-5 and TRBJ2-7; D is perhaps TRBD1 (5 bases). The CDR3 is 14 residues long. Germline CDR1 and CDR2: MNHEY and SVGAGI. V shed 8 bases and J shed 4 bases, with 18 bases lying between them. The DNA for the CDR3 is TGTGCCAGCGGCCCCACAGTTCCAGGGTACGAGCAGTACTTC. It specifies CASGPTVPGYEQYF.

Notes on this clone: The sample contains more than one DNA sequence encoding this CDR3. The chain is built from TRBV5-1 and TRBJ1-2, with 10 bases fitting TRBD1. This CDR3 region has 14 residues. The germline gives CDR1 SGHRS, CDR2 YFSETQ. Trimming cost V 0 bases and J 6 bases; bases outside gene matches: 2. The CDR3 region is CASSLGQGADGYTF. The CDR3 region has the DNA TGCGCCAGCAGCTTGGGACAGGGGGCGGATGGCTACACCTTC.

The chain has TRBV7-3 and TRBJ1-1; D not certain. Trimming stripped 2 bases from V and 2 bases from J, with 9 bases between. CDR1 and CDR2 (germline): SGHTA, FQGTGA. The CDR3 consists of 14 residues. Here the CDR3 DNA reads TGTGCCAGCAGCTTATTTGTCGGAAACACTGAAGCTTTCTTT. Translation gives CASSLFVGNTEAFF.

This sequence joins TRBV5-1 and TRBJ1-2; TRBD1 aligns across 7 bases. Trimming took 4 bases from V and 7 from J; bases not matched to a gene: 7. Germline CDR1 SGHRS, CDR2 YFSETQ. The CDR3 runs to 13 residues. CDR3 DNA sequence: TGCGCCAGCAGCCCAGGGGGAAGGGTTGGCTACACCTTC. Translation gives CASSPGGRVGYTF.

Here the CDR3 DNA reads TGTGCCAGCAGCTTGGGAGCCCGAGGGACAGATACGCAGTATTTT. Translation gives CASSLGARGTDTQYF. V usage is TRBV5-8 and J usage is TRBJ2-3, with a weak D call TRBD2 (5 bases). Germline V gene data show CDR1 as SGHTS and CDR2 as YDEGEE. This CDR3 spans 15 amino acids. V lost 0 bases to trimming and J lost 3 bases, with 11 bases between them.

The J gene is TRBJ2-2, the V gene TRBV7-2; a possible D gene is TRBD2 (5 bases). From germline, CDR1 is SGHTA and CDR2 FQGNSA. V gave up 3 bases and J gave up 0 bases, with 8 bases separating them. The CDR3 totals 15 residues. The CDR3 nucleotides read TGTGCCAGCAGCTTGGTACTAGCGAACACCGGGGAGCTGTTTTTT. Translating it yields CASSLVLANTGELFF.